The clone carrying this TCR beta chain has just a few counts. Its target is not known. These data originate in a study of vaccination effects on CD4 cells after COVID-19. Study details: Samples gathered post-vaccine arrived a median of 72 days past the second dose.

Ahead of sequencing, the ViraFEST assay grew antigen-specific CD4+ T cells using viral peptide pools. After more than 8 days in culture, the CD4+ T cells were isolated. Participants were vaccinated with two doses of either the BNT162b2 or mRNA-1273 vaccine. Overall study findings and caveats: Convalescent patients were scarce in the study, and it lacked early post-infection timepoints.

V was shortened by 1 base and J by 4 bases, with 8 bases between the two germline ends. Germline loops: CDR1 LGHNA, CDR2 YNFKEQ. The length of the CDR3 is 13 residues. Measured with immunoSEQ multiplex PCR; TCRdb has only the in-frame clones, and not every one. The profile covers about 24,000 clones, with 77% appearing a single time and 20% to 25% taken by the ten largest. The chain couples TRBV4-2 to TRBJ2-7, with unresolved D. The clonotype comes from a human donor who received a COVID-19 vaccine. The sequenced sample was CD4+ T cells from PBMCs cultured with HCoV-NL63 spike peptides, obtained after COVID-19 vaccination. The CDR3 DNA is TGTGCCAGCAGCCAAGCCCTGGGATACGAGCAGTACTTC. It codes for CASSQALGYEQYF.